This T cell receptor beta chain was identified in a study of blood T cells in healthy people across ages. Study-level findings and limits: Estimates of diversity drawn from one million T cells were considered underestimates.

Individuals who donated were healthy Caucasians from Russia aged roughly 6 to 90. The authors drew about 10 milliliters of peripheral blood from each donor. The CDR3 length is 13 residues. Germline V lookup: CDR1 DFQATT, CDR2 SNEGSKA (reference sequence). Trimming shortened V by 1 base and J by 10 bases, and 15 bases separated the two germline ends. At least ten counts were recorded for this clonotype. Its target is unknown. A second PCR, run for about 6 to 12 cycles, used a sample-barcoded 5' primer plus a J-beta primer mix. MiXCR, run by TCRdb on the 5' RACE reads, gives a single entry per CDR3 protein. The sample holds 1,800,000 or so distinct CDR3 sequences, around 42% seen once.

The sequenced sample consisted of blood. The chain is built from TRBV20-1 and TRBJ2-3; D call uncertain. The receptor's source is a human donor in good health. CDR3 coding DNA: TGCAGTGCTAGAGGCTACAGAGTACCCCCGCAGTATTTT. Translated: CSARGYRVPPQYF.